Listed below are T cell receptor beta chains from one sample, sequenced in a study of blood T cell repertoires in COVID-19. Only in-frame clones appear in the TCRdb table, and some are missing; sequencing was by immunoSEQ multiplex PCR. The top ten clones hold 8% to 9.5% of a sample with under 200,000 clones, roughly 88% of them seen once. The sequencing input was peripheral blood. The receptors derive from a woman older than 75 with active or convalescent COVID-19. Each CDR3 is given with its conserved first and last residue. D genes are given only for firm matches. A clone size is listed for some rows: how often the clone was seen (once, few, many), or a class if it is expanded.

CASSYDRGSGNTIYF,TGTGCCAGCAGCTATGACAGGGGCTCCGGAAACACCATATATTTT,TRBJ1-3,-,TRBV6-5,TRBD1
CASSIVDSGDQPQHF,TGTGCCAGTAGTATAGTGGACAGTGGGGATCAGCCCCAGCATTTT,TRBJ1-5,-,TRBV19,-
CASSVVAGGYNEQFF,TGTGCCAGCAGCGTAGTAGCGGGGGGGTACAATGAGCAGTTCTTC,TRBJ2-1,-,TRBV9,TRBD2
CASTSSGGRGYTF,TGTGCCAGCACCTCTTCGGGTGGTCGTGGCTACACCTTC,TRBJ1-2,-,TRBV7-9,-
CASSYQGTGPGYTF,TGTGCCAGCAGTTATCAAGGGACAGGCCCTGGCTACACCTTC,TRBJ1-2,-,TRBV6-2/TRBV6-3,TRBD1
CASSSSGQKTQAFF,TGTGCCAGCAGTTCCTCGGGACAGAAGACCCAAGCTTTCTTT,TRBJ1-1,-,TRBV28,TRBD1
CASSQERGNTFF,TGCGCCAGCAGCCAAGAACGGGGTAACACTTTCTTT,TRBJ1-1,once,TRBV4-1,-
CASSFENRNTGELFF,TGTGCCAGCAGTTTTGAGAACAGGAACACCGGGGAGCTGTTTTTT,TRBJ2-2,-,TRBV27,-
CASSEPRQAPTEAFF,TGTGCCAGCAGTGAACCACGGCAGGCCCCCACTGAAGCTTTCTTT,TRBJ1-1,-,TRBV25-1,-
CASSRGQGWGYTF,TGTGCCAGCAGCCGGGGACAGGGTTGGGGCTACACCTTC,TRBJ1-2,-,TRBV6-5,TRBD1
CASSPAASPIYNEQFF,TGTGCCAGCAGCCCCGCCGCTAGCCCTATCTACAATGAGCAGTTCTTC,TRBJ2-1,-,TRBV7-3,-
CASSDRMTGISGANVLTF,TGTGCCAGCAGTGACCGTATGACAGGGATCTCTGGGGCCAACGTCCTGACTTTC,TRBJ2-6,-,TRBV6-1,TRBD1
CAIGKQGNTGELFF,TGTGCCATCGGAAAACAGGGGAACACCGGGGAGCTGTTTTTT,TRBJ2-2,-,TRBV10-3,-
CASSYADRGQESGYTF,TGTGCCAGCAGTTACGCCGACAGGGGTCAGGAGTCTGGCTACACCTTC,TRBJ1-2,few,TRBV6-6,TRBD1
CASSSGTSDRTGELFF,TGCGCCAGCAGTTCTGGGACTAGTGATAGGACCGGGGAGCTGTTTTTT,TRBJ2-2,-,TRBV5-1,TRBD2
CASSQGGGVETQYF,TGCGCCAGCAGCCAAGGGGGAGGGGTGGAGACCCAGTACTTC,TRBJ2-5,once,TRBV4-3,TRBD2
CAHTPNSGNTIYF,TGTGCCCACACCCCGAACTCTGGAAACACCATATATTTT,TRBJ1-3,-,TRBV2,-
CASSGQGVDEQYF,TGTGCCAGCAGCGGACAGGGAGTCGACGAGCAGTACTTC,TRBJ2-7,-,TRBV7-9,TRBD1
CASSLAENTEAFF,TGTGCCAGCAGCTTAGCAGAGAACACTGAAGCTTTCTTT,TRBJ1-1,-,TRBV11-3,-
CASSSERLETQYF,TGCGCCAGCAGCTCCGAGCGATTGGAGACCCAGTACTTC,TRBJ2-5,few,TRBV5-1,-
CASSVEGSNTEAFF,TGTGCCAGCAGCGTCGAAGGGAGCAACACTGAAGCTTTCTTT,TRBJ1-1,few,TRBV9,-
CASSQGVGGYGYTF,TGCGCCAGCAGCCAAGGGGTCGGGGGCTATGGCTACACCTTC,TRBJ1-2,-,TRBV4-3,-
CASSQDQLAFETQYF,TGCGCCAGCAGCCAAGATCAACTAGCTTTTGAGACCCAGTACTTC,TRBJ2-5,-,TRBV4-3,-
CASSQGQGALEQFF,TGTGCCAGCAGCCAAGGACAGGGGGCTCTTGAGCAGTTCTTC,TRBJ2-1,-,TRBV7-2,TRBD1
CSASLGGVSEKLFF,TGCAGTGCTAGTCTGGGAGGGGTTAGTGAAAAACTGTTTTTT,TRBJ1-4,-,TRBV20-1,-
CASQLGGYTDTQYF,TGTGCCAGCCAACTGGGAGGGTACACAGATACGCAGTATTTT,TRBJ2-3,-,TRBV11-3,TRBD2
CASGFSYSSGGASLDEQFF,TGTGCTAGTGGTTTCTCCTATTCTAGCGGGGGGGCTTCTCTCGATGAGCAGTTCTTC,TRBJ2-1,-,TRBV12-5,TRBD2
CASSQGPGRSGNTIYF,TGTGCCAGCAGCCAAGGGCCGGGAAGGAGTGGAAACACCATATATTTT,TRBJ1-3,-,TRBV3-1/TRBV3-2,-
CASSSSRTDTQYF,TGTGCCAGCAGCTCGTCCCGCACAGATACGCAGTATTTT,TRBJ2-3,-,TRBV7-8,-
CASSFGQIQETQYF,TGTGCCAGCAGCTTTGGACAGATCCAAGAGACCCAGTACTTC,TRBJ2-5,few,TRBV7-2,-
CASSLERSSPLHF,TGTGCCAGCAGCTTGGAAAGGAGTTCACCCCTCCACTTT,TRBJ1-6,-,TRBV5-4,-
CASRATGSYGYTF,TGTGCCAGCAGGGCTACAGGGAGCTATGGCTACACCTTC,TRBJ1-2,once,TRBV6-5,-
CASSPSGGAGETQYF,TGTGCCAGCAGCCCAAGTGGGGGGGCCGGGGAGACCCAGTACTTC,TRBJ2-5,few,TRBV6-4,-
CAISVGPMENSPLHF,TGTGCCATCAGTGTGGGGCCCATGGAGAATTCACCCCTCCACTTT,TRBJ1-6,-,TRBV10-3,-
CASSLYSVGNTGELFF,TGTGCCAGTAGTCTCTACTCGGTTGGGAACACCGGGGAGCTGTTTTTT,TRBJ2-2,-,TRBV19,-
CASSQASNEQFF,TGTGCCAGCAGCCAAGCCAGCAATGAGCAGTTCTTC,TRBJ2-1,-,TRBV3-1/TRBV3-2,-
CASLRAPGNQPQHF,TGTGCCAGCCTCAGGGCCCCCGGCAATCAGCCCCAGCATTTT,TRBJ1-5,-,TRBV19,-
CASQGARSGVTPSGQGAFNYGYTF,TGTGCCAGCCAAGGAGCCCGGAGTGGGGTCACACCAAGTGGGCAGGGGGCTTTTAACTATGGCTACACCTTC,TRBJ1-2,-,TRBV2,TRBD1
CASSRGRSYGYTF,TGTGCCAGCAGTCGCGGCCGGAGCTATGGCTACACCTTC,TRBJ1-2,-,TRBV12-3/TRBV12-4,-
CASSPRQGTPLGYTF,TGTGCCAGCAGTCCGCGACAGGGAACTCCTCTTGGCTACACCTTC,TRBJ1-2,-,TRBV27,TRBD1
CASSQSMQGSTNEKLFF,TGCGCCAGCAGCCAATCGATGCAGGGTTCGACTAATGAAAAACTGTTTTTT,TRBJ1-4,-,TRBV4-3,-
CASSLGRVPAEAFF,TGTGCCAGCAGCTTAGGGAGAGTACCAGCTGAAGCTTTCTTT,TRBJ1-1,once,TRBV7-8,-
CASSLRGEGTEAFF,TGCGCCAGCAGCTTGAGAGGGGAGGGGACTGAAGCTTTCTTT,TRBJ1-1,-,TRBV5-1,-
CASSPGLAYTGELFF,TGTGCCAGCTCACCGGGACTAGCCTACACCGGGGAGCTGTTTTTT,TRBJ2-2,-,TRBV18,TRBD2
CASSFSVTDTQYF,TGTGCCAGCAGCTTTTCAGTCACAGATACGCAGTATTTT,TRBJ2-3,once,TRBV7-8,-
CASSLQGGGYGYTF,TGTGCCAGCAGCCTGCAGGGAGGGGGCTATGGCTACACCTTC,TRBJ1-2,-,TRBV9,-
CASSQTGGIVGANVLTF,TGTGCCAGCAGTCAGACAGGGGGCATTGTTGGGGCCAACGTCCTGACTTTC,TRBJ2-6,-,TRBV6-6,TRBD1
CASSTTSVHEQYF,TGTGCCAGCTCGACGACTAGTGTGCACGAGCAGTACTTC,TRBJ2-7,-,TRBV18,-
CASSFDRGNTIYF,TGTGCCAGCAGTTTCGACAGGGGAAACACCATATATTTT,TRBJ1-3,-,TRBV12-3/TRBV12-4,-
CASSLVRANQETQYF,TGTGCCAGCAGCTTGGTGAGGGCCAACCAAGAGACCCAGTACTTC,TRBJ2-5,-,TRBV5-8,-
CASSAGTGHYGYTF,TGTGCCAGCAGTGCCGGGACAGGGCACTATGGCTACACCTTC,TRBJ1-2,-,TRBV27,TRBD1
CASSLGPGTEAFF,TGTGCCAGCAGCTTGGGGCCGGGCACTGAAGCTTTCTTT,TRBJ1-1,-,TRBV5-5,-
CASREDGNQPQHF,TGTGCCAGTAGGGAGGACGGGAATCAGCCCCAGCATTTT,TRBJ1-5,-,TRBV19,-
CASSNPGGSGTEAFF,TGTGCCAGCAGTAACCCGGGAGGCTCGGGCACTGAAGCTTTCTTT,TRBJ1-1,-,TRBV6-5,-
CASSQGTLGSGNTIYF,TGTGCCAGCTCACAAGGGACACTCGGCTCTGGAAACACCATATATTTT,TRBJ1-3,-,TRBV18,-
CASSQQGSYNSPLHF,TGTGCCAGCAGTCAACAGGGGTCCTATAATTCACCCCTCCACTTT,TRBJ1-6,few,TRBV2,TRBD1